The T cell receptor (beta chain) described here comes from a study of blood T cell repertoires in COVID-19. In the study's own analysis: By means of reference gene primer amplification, nucleated cell counts were estimated. Clones were read by immunoSEQ multiplex PCR, and TCRdb kept only the in-frame ones, dropping some. The V and J calls and clone size come from that table; D and trimming were worked out from the DNA. The sample holds 55,000 to 85,000 clones; around 70% are singletons and the top ten take approximately 20%. Trimming shortened V by 5 bases and J by 5 bases, and 23 bases separated the two germline ends. CDR3 length: 17 residues. Looked up from germline, CDR1 is SEHNR and CDR2 is FQNEAQ (reference sequence).

The clonotype comes from a man aged 55 to 70 with acute or convalescent COVID-19. Sequenced input: peripheral blood. V and J are TRBV7-9 and TRBJ2-3; perhaps TRBD2 as D (6 bases). The CDR3 loop is CASSATAGGATGDTQYF. CDR3 nucleotides: TGTGCCAGCAGCGCCACGGCTGGCGGGGCAACGGGAGATACGCAGTATTTT.